The 27 T cell receptor beta chains below all came from one sample that was sequenced in a study of shared clonotypes between healthy human individuals. Generated by immunoSEQ multiplex PCR, the TCRdb table keeps only in-frame clones and is missing some. This table has approximately 2.4 million clones, almost 96% appearing once. Sequencing was performed on naive CD4+ T cells sorted from blood. Stated subset: CD45RA+ positively selected. Receptors originate from a man younger than 35 in good health.

The chain carries TRBV5-4 and TRBJ1-1; TRBD1 matches at 7 bases. The CDR3 length is 16 residues. The V segment lost 4 bases and the J segment 1 base; nucleotides outside the gene matches: 10. The germline V gene has CDR1 SGHNT and CDR2 YYREEE (reference sequence). The DNA of the CDR3 is TGTGCCAGCAGCAGACAGGGTCGGGGAGGGAACACTGAAGCTTTCTTT. Protein sequence: CASSRQGRGGNTEAFF.

This chain links TRBV7-2 with TRBJ1-6, with 7 positions matching TRBD1. V was pared by 5 bases and J by 10 bases, with 11 bases of the junction left unmatched. The CDR3 is made up of 15 amino acids. Germline V CDR1 and CDR2: SGHTA, FQGNSA. CDR3 sequence (DNA): TGTGCCAGCAGCCGTAAAGGACAGGCAGTCTCACCCCTCCACTTT. Encoded protein: CASSRKGQAVSPLHF. Filled out from reference TRBV7-2 and TRBJ1-6, the complete variable domain reads GAGVSQSPSNKVTEKGKDVELRCDPISGHTALYWYRQSLGQGLEFLIYFQGNSAPDKSGLPSDRFSAERTGGSVSTLTIQRTQQEDSAVYLCASSRKGQAVSPLHFGNGTRLTVT.

The chain combines TRBV6-6 with TRBJ2-7; no clear D gene. Germline V CDR1 and CDR2: MNHNY, SVGAGI (reference sequence). V was trimmed by 3 bases and J by 3 bases, leaving 12 bases between them. CDR3 size: 14 residues. CDR3 protein: CASSYSAQIYEQYF. DNA for the CDR3: TGTGCCAGCAGTTATTCGGCACAGATCTACGAGCAGTACTTC.

This clone was observed a handful of times. J is TRBJ2-5 and V is TRBV10-3; D ambiguous. V lost 3 bases to trimming and J lost 2 bases, with 4 bases between them. The CDR3 contains 12 residues. CDR1 is ENHRY, CDR2 SYGVKD, per germline. The CDR3 DNA is TGTGCCATCAGTGATAAACAAGAGACCCAGTACTTC. Its protein product is CAISDKQETQYF.

The CDR3 spells CASSLTGGGTEAFF. CDR3 DNA sequence: TGTGCCAGCAGCCTAACAGGGGGAGGCACTGAAGCTTTCTTT. The V call is TRBV9, the J call TRBJ1-1; 8 bases agree with TRBD1. The CDR3 length is 14 residues. Germline CDR1 SGDLS, CDR2 YYNGEE. Trimming took 4 bases from V and 4 from J; bases not matched to a gene: 6.

The sample holds one count of this clone. Other DNA sequences within the sample encode an identical CDR3. This chain uses TRBV29-1 with TRBJ1-1; TRBD1 agrees at 10 bases. The V gene end was trimmed by 7 bases and the J gene end by 5 bases; junction bases not matched to a gene: 4. The CDR3 is made up of 12 amino acids. Per the germline V gene, CDR1 is SQVTM and CDR2 is ANQGSEA. The CDR3 sequence: CSADRGLTEAFF. The CDR3 coding sequence is TGCAGCGCCGACAGGGGGCTGACTGAAGCTTTCTTT.

The chain uses TRBV13 and TRBJ2-7; 9 bases are a match to TRBD1. Germline CDR1 is PRHDT and CDR2 is FYEKMQ (reference sequence). Germline trimming cut 4 bases from V and 3 bases from J; bases unmatched to any gene: 7. The CDR3 spans 15 residues. The CDR3 here is CASSSMGQGGYEQYF. CDR3 coding DNA: TGTGCCAGCAGCTCCATGGGACAGGGAGGCTACGAGCAGTACTTC.

The V call is TRBV29-1, the J call TRBJ2-1, with D uncertain. CDR3 length equals 13 residues. Trimming removed 5 bases at V and 3 bases at J, with 11 bases between. The V gene's germline CDR1 is SQVTM and CDR2 ANQGSEA. The chain's CDR3 is CSVPLLGYNEQFF. CDR3 nucleotides: TGCAGCGTTCCGCTCCTAGGCTACAATGAGCAGTTCTTC.

The V call is TRBV5-8, the J call TRBJ1-2; the match to TRBD1 covers 8 bases. CDR3 length equals 16 residues. Germline assignment: CDR1 SGHTS and CDR2 YDEGEE. The V segment lost 4 bases and the J segment 4 bases; nucleotides outside the gene matches: 12. Here the CDR3 reads CASSPAPGGPIYGYTF. CDR3 DNA: TGTGCCAGCAGCCCCGCCCCAGGGGGCCCTATCTATGGCTACACCTTC. Drawing the rest from reference TRBV5-8 and TRBJ1-2, the complete variable domain is EAGVTQSPTHLIKTRGQQATLRCSPISGHTSVYWYQQALGLGLQFLLWYDEGEERNRGNFPPRFSGRQFPNYSSELNVNALELEDSALYLCASSPAPGGPIYGYTFGSGTRLTVV.

This clone was counted once. The chain combines TRBV10-3 with TRBJ1-1; tentative D call: TRBD1 (5 bases). Germline CDR1 is ENHRY and CDR2 is SYGVKD. V was clipped by 0 bases and J by 6 bases, with 11 bases between them. This CDR3 spans 14 amino acids. This CDR3 reads CAISESGGKAEAFF. DNA of the CDR3: TGTGCCATCAGTGAGTCCGGGGGGAAGGCTGAAGCTTTCTTT.

This chain links TRBV12-5 with TRBJ2-2; possible D gene TRBD1, 7 bases. Trimming removed 1 base from V and 0 bases from J, with 24 bases in between. CDR1 and CDR2 from the germline V gene are LGHNT and FRNRAP. The CDR3 length is 21 residues. In DNA, the CDR3 is TGTGCTAGTGGTTTGGGGACTAAATGGGACAGAGACCCCTCGAACACCGGGGAGCTGTTTTTT. It yields the protein CASGLGTKWDRDPSNTGELFF.

Remarks on this clone: This CDR3 is also generated by other DNA sequences in the sample. The gene calls are TRBV5-4 and TRBJ2-5; D perhaps matches TRBD2 (6 bases). V was clipped by 0 bases and J by 3 bases, with 6 bases between them. CDR1 is SGHNT and CDR2 is YYREEE in the germline V gene (reference sequence). The length of the CDR3 is 13 residues. CDR3 sequence reads: CASSLGGKETQYF. CDR3 nucleotides: TGTGCCAGCAGCTTGGGCGGGAAAGAGACCCAGTACTTC.

Notes on this clone: Sequence at one end of the junction differs from germline and may be a read error. The chain uses TRBV6-5 and TRBJ2-7; 10 nucleotides match TRBD1. This CDR3 has 14 residues. Germline CDR1 reads MNHEY; CDR2 reads SVGAGI. CDR3 nucleotide sequence: TGTGCCAGCAGTCAGACAGGGGGCTCCAACGAGCAGTACTTC. The encoded protein is CASSQTGGSNEQYF.

CDR3 amino acids: CASSPYLLQPNTGELFF. Written as DNA, the CDR3 is TGTGCCAGCAGTCCGTACTTGCTGCAACCGAACACCGGGGAGCTGTTTTTT. This chain links TRBV27 with TRBJ2-2; no clear D gene. This CDR3 is built from 17 residues. Trimming pared 5 bases from V and 0 bases from J, leaving 16 bases between. Germline V CDR1 and CDR2: MNHEY, SMNVEV (reference sequence).

This clone appeared a single time. V usage is TRBV2 and J usage is TRBJ2-7; D perhaps matches TRBD2 (6 bases). CDR1 is SNHLY and CDR2 is FYNNEI in the germline V gene. The CDR3 totals 14 residues. V was cut by 7 bases and J by 0 bases, with 13 bases left in between. The CDR3 DNA is TGTGCCAGCAATGGGAGGCGAAGCTCCTACGAGCAGTACTTC. Protein: CASNGRRSSYEQYF.

The chain employs TRBV4-2 and TRBJ2-1; the D is unclear. The V end lost 0 bases, the J end lost 1 base, and 16 bases lay between the germline ends. CDR3 length: 18 amino acids. CDR1 is LGHNA, CDR2 YNFKEQ, per germline. The CDR3 DNA is TGTGCCAGCAGCCAAGAAGGTCCGCGTCGCAGTTCCTACAATGAGCAGTTCTTC. This translates into CASSQEGPRRSSYNEQFF.

V and J are TRBV10-3 and TRBJ2-1; D remains ambiguous. The CDR3 is 12 amino acids. CDR1 and CDR2 from the germline V gene are ENHRY and SYGVKD. The V end lost 2 bases, the J end lost 6 bases, and 5 bases lay between the germline ends. The CDR3 nucleotides read TGTGCCATCAGTGAGATGGCCAATGAGCAGTTCTTC. Amino acids: CAISEMANEQFF.

The chain joins TRBV4-3 to TRBJ2-3, with D unclear. Per the germline V gene, CDR1 is LGHNA and CDR2 is YSLEER. The length of the CDR3 is 14 residues. V was shortened by 0 bases and J by 3 bases, with 7 bases between the two germline ends. The CDR3 coding sequence is TGCGCCAGCAGCCAAGAACTCACAACAGATACGCAGTATTTT. Its translation is CASSQELTTDTQYF.

This clone has just one count. The chain couples TRBV14 to TRBJ2-3, with D tentatively TRBD2 (6 bases). CDR1 SGHDN and CDR2 FVKESK come from the germline V gene. This CDR3 spans 16 amino acids. V lost 4 bases and J 2 bases, leaving 16 bases between the germline ends. CDR3 sequence: CASSLRRVAVTDTQYF. The DNA for the CDR3 is TGTGCCAGCAGCCTAAGGAGGGTAGCGGTCACAGATACGCAGTATTTT.

This chain links TRBV7-2 with TRBJ2-5; 11 nucleotides line up with TRBD2. V was clipped by 5 bases and J by 5 bases; unmatched bases: 10. Germline assignment: CDR1 SGHTA and CDR2 FQGNSA. The CDR3 sequence is 16 residues long. The CDR3 is CASSRSLAGAIETQYF. CDR3 in DNA: TGTGCCAGCAGCCGTTCACTAGCGGGGGCCATCGAGACCCAGTACTTC.

About this clone: This same CDR3 is encoded by further DNA sequences in the sample. The chain links TRBV18 to TRBJ2-3; no clear D. In germline, CDR1 is KGHSH, CDR2 LQKENI. The V end lost 6 bases, the J end lost 6 bases, and 10 bases lay between the germline ends. The CDR3 is made up of 12 amino acids. This chain's CDR3 is CASSPRGDTQYF. DNA for the CDR3: TGTGCCAGCTCCCCCCGTGGGGATACGCAGTATTTT.

With respect to this clone: At one end the junction does not follow the germline gene, possibly because of a read error. The J gene is TRBJ2-7, the V gene TRBV7-2, with D unresolved. In germline, CDR1 is SGHTA, CDR2 FQGNSA. The CDR3 extends over 14 amino acids. CDR3 residues: CAGSLVTASYEQYF. CDR3 nucleotides: TGTGCCGGCAGCTTAGTAACAGCCTCCTACGAGCAGTACTTC.

The chain couples TRBV7-9 to TRBJ1-2, with 12 bases matching TRBD1. Germline CDR1 SEHNR, CDR2 FQNEAQ (reference sequence). This CDR3 spans 14 amino acids. V dropped 6 bases and J dropped 7; count of bases not matched to a gene: 6. CDR3 nucleotides: TGTGCCAGCAGGGCCGGGACAGGGGGCGTTGGCTACACCTTC. This encodes CASRAGTGGVGYTF.

The chain links TRBV7-9 to TRBJ1-1; TRBD1 is a possible D gene (6 bases). Trimming removed 1 base at V and 5 bases at J, with 11 bases between. This CDR3 spans 14 amino acids. From germline, CDR1 is SEHNR and CDR2 FQNEAQ (reference sequence). CDR3 amino acids: CASSLERGRTEAFF. The CDR3 DNA reads TGTGCCAGCAGCTTAGAGAGGGGGAGGACTGAAGCTTTCTTT. Full variable domain (remainder filled in from reference TRBV7-9 and TRBJ1-1): DTGVSQNPRHKITKRGQNVTFRCDPISEHNRLYWYRQTLGQGPEFLTYFQNEAQLEKSRLLSDRFSAERPKGSFSTLEIQRTEQGDSAMYLCASSLERGRTEAFFGQGTRLTVV.

The V and J genes are TRBV10-1 and TRBJ2-1; D remains unclear. The CDR3 is 12 amino acids. Trimming shortened V by 3 bases and J by 6 bases, and 6 bases separated the two germline ends. Germline lookup yields CDR1 WNHNN and CDR2 SYGVQD (reference sequence). CDR3 coding DNA: TGCGCCAGCAGTGATGAGAGCAATGAGCAGTTCTTC. Translation gives CASSDESNEQFF.

As regards this clone: This sample also contains other DNA sequences that code for the same CDR3. The chain employs TRBV5-1 and TRBJ2-3; D remains ambiguous. Per germline, CDR1 SGHRS and CDR2 YFSETQ. The CDR3 extends over 14 amino acids. The V gene lost 4 bases and the J gene lost 3 bases, with 12 bases spanning the gap. CDR3 nucleotide sequence: TGCGCCAGCAGCCCATTAGGTAGAACAGATACGCAGTATTTT. Protein product: CASSPLGRTDTQYF.

The chain employs TRBV6-1 and TRBJ2-7; 9 nucleotides agree with TRBD1. The ends lost 0 bases at V and 7 bases at J; junction bases unmatched: 4. Germline V CDR1 and CDR2: MNHNS, SASEGT. This CDR3 spans 14 amino acids. The CDR3 reads CASSEAYRGQEQYF. DNA for the CDR3: TGTGCCAGCAGTGAAGCCTACAGGGGGCAAGAGCAGTACTTC.